There are a few counts of the clone carrying this T cell receptor (beta chain). The antigen remains unidentified. Trimming shortened V by 2 bases and J by 4 bases, and 12 bases separated the two germline ends. The CDR3 contains 15 residues. CDR1 and CDR2 (germline): KGHSH, LQKENI. The data were taken from a study of T cell responses to AZD1222 COVID-19 vaccine. Notes on the study in general: Donors in the cohort were predominantly white British and more often female, and clonal diversity was possibly underestimated.

The table came from immunoSEQ multiplex PCR; TCRdb's copy has only in-frame clones and leaves some out. The table includes about 56,000 clones, 86% detected once. This TCR derives from an adult who received the AZD1222 COVID-19 vaccine. The sequenced sample was peripheral blood, obtained 28 days after the second AZD1222 dose. The rearrangement links TRBV18 to TRBJ1-3; TRBD1 is a possible D gene (5 bases). CDR3 sequence: CASSPNEGTGNTIYF. CDR3 coding DNA: TGTGCCAGCTCACCAAACGAGGGGACCGGAAACACCATATATTTT.